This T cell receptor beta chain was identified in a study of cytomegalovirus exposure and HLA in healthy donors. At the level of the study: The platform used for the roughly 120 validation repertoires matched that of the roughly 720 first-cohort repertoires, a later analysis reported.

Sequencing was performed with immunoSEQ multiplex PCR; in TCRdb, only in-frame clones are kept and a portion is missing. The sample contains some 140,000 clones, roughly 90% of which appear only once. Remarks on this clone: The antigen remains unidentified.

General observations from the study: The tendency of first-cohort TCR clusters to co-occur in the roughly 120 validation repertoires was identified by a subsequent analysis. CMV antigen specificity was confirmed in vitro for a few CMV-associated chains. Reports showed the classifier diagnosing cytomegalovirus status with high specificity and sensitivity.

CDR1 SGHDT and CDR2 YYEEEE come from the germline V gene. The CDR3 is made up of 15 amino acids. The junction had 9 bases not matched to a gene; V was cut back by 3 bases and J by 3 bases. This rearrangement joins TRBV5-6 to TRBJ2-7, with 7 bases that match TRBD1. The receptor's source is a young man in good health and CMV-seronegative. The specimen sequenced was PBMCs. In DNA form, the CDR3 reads TGTGCCAGCAGCTCGACAGGGTGGGTTTACTACGAGCAGTACTTC. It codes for CASSSTGWVYYEQYF. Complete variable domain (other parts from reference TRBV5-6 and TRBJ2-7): DAGVTQSPTHLIKTRGQQVTLRCSPKSGHDTVSWYQQALGQGPQFIFQYYEEEERQRGNFPDRFSGHQFPNYSSELNVNALLLGDSALYLCASSSTGWVYYEQYFGPGTRLTVT.